This TCR beta chain is drawn from a study of blood T cell repertoires in COVID-19. Whole-study context: From the United States, Italy and Spain came samples of acute and convalescent COVID-19. PBMCs, B-cell-depleted T cells, or T cells were the source of the cDNA or gDNA that made up the material.

The CDR3 covers 15 residues. Germline V gives CDR1 SGHDT, CDR2 YYEEEE. The V and J ends lost 4 bases and 11 bases, in that order; junction bases with no gene match: 16. Methods used by the authors: Nucleated cell counts were estimated from reference gene primer amplification. The data were produced by immunoSEQ multiplex PCR, yet TCRdb's version contains in-frame clones alone and is incomplete. For V, J and clone size, that table is used; D and trimming come from the DNA. This sample has 180,000 or so clones, with approximately 89% found just once. The clonotype comes from a man between 70 and 80 years old with acute or convalescent COVID-19. The source material was peripheral blood. The V call is TRBV5-6, the J call TRBJ2-7; 9 nucleotides match TRBD1. CDR3 amino acids: CASSPGRYRGLRKYF. The CDR3 coding sequence is TGTGCCAGCAGCCCCGGGAGGTACAGGGGGCTAAGGAAGTACTTC.